This T cell receptor (beta chain) was captured by sequencing in a study of CD8 T cells in Susac syndrome. This CDR3 region has 17 residues. Germline V gene lookup returns CDR1 SGHRS and CDR2 YFSETQ. V lost 1 base and J lost 0; bases outside the gene matches: 8. Negative isolation was applied to CD8+ and CD4+ T cells, and FACS enrichment was applied to TEMRA cells. The RNA, about 0.45 to 1 ug, was put through reverse transcription using random hexamers. TCRdb ran MiXCR on the immunoSEQ multiplex PCR reads and lists one entry per CDR3 protein. The profile covers 150,000 or so distinct CDR3 sequences, with 90% to 95% appearing a single time and more than 0.2% taken by the ten largest.

Sequencing was carried out using CD8+ T cells from PBMCs. This receptor was taken from a human donor with multiple sclerosis. V gene TRBV5-1 combines with J gene TRBJ2-3, with 7 bases aligning to TRBD1. The DNA of the CDR3 is TGCGCCAGCAGCTTGTATGGGACAGCGACTAGCACAGATACGCAGTATTTT. Its translation is CASSLYGTATSTDTQYF.